This TCR beta chain comes out of a study of T cell repertoires in cytomegalovirus infection. Overall study: The authors relied on CMV epitopes, both recently identified HLA-C-restricted and well-studied HLA-B-restricted. From public TCR beta signatures came an indication of both CMV infection and matching HLA type.

As concerns this clonotype: As yet, its antigen is unknown.

General study findings and limits: Identification of carriers of CMV plus the relevant HLA was performed using cumulative public TCR beta family frequency. HLA-C-restricted CMV clonotypes gave the most frequent clonotype in two of eight donors.

Trimming left V 3 bases short and J 1 base short, with 6 bases between. The germline gives CDR1 SEHNR, CDR2 FQNEAQ (reference sequence). The CDR3 is 13 amino acids. MiXCR was run by TCRdb on the reads, yielding one entry per CDR3 protein. Of roughly 700,000 distinct CDR3 sequences in the sample, about 33% were seen once. The material sequenced was cultured PBMCs, taken from culture after CMV antigen stimulation. This TCR was recovered from a human donor in good health (CMV status not recorded). Some clones in this sample may be carry-over from other donors' samples. The gene calls are TRBV7-9 and TRBJ1-1; D not resolved. The CDR3 nucleotides are TGTGCCAGCAGCTTGATTGAGAACACTGAAGCTTTCTTT. Amino acids: CASSLIENTEAFF.